The 3 T cell receptor beta chains in this list originate from one sample, sequenced in a study of OX40 agonist ivuxolimab in advanced cancers. Method: immunoSEQ multiplex PCR; TCRdb's copy keeps in-frame clones and lacks some. The data hold fewer than 85,000 clones, with less than 95% observed a single time. The material was CD4+ or CD8+ T cells sorted from blood, obtained in a trial of the OX40 agonist ivuxolimab. These receptors all come from an adult with an advanced solid tumor such as melanoma, head and neck, liver or kidney cancer.

This chain uses TRBV6-5 with TRBJ2-7; the match to TRBD1 covers 7 bases. CDR1 is MNHEY, CDR2 SVGAGI, per germline. This CDR3 comprises 12 residues. V dropped 6 bases and J dropped 6; count of bases not matched to a gene: 5. The CDR3 reads CASSQGQLEQYF. In DNA form, the CDR3 reads TGTGCCAGCAGCCAGGGACAGCTCGAGCAGTACTTC.

This clone has only one observation. The chain uses TRBV13 and TRBJ1-2; no clear D. There are 12 residues in the CDR3. Trimming took off 4 bases at V and 4 bases at J, with 7 bases between the two ends. The germline gives CDR1 PRHDT, CDR2 FYEKMQ (reference sequence). CDR3 bases: TGTGCCAGCAGCTCACTGGGCTATGGCTACACCTTC. This codes for CASSSLGYGYTF.

This chain links TRBV7-6 with TRBJ2-5; 8 bases match TRBD1. The DNA end favors TRBJ2-7, so the J call may be wrong. The CDR3 totals 14 residues. The germline CDR1 and CDR2 sequences are SGHVS and FNYEAQ. The CDR3 region has the DNA TGTGCCAGCAGCATCGGACAGGGCACCTACGAGCAGTACTTC. This sequence encodes CASSIGQGTYEQYF.